This TCR beta chain is from a study of regulatory T cells in long-lasting Graves disease. Study-level results: More public clonotypes were shared by persistent patients (2,741) than by new patients (approximately 1,000). Peripheral blood alone, not thyroid tissue, underwent study.

Time point indicated: newly diagnosed GD, antithyroid drugs for less than 3 months. The authors made the TCR library using RNA they extracted from PBMCs. Library construction for TCR beta used iRepertoire HTBI primers and Arm-PCR of CDR3 regions. TCRdb re-called the multiplex PCR reads through MiXCR, storing one row per CDR3 protein. The sample holds a few hundred thousand distinct CDR3 sequences, 15% seen once. With 4 bases clipped from V and 1 base from J, the junction kept 6 bases outside the gene matches. This CDR3 has 16 amino acids. CDR1 and CDR2 from the germline V gene are LGHNA and YNFKEQ. To note about this clonotype: Its antigen is unknown.

The sample was also linked to a second study, of T cells in Graves' hyperthyroidism and ophthalmopathy. That work adds: An initial round of RT-PCR targeting the TCR CDR3 relied on the HTBI primer set.

J is TRBJ2-3 and V is TRBV4-2; 9 nucleotides match TRBD2. This TCR derives from a woman aged 40 to 50 with Graves disease. Sequences were derived from peripheral blood mononuclear cells (PBMCs), sampled at new diagnosis, from a patient treated with antithyroid drugs. CDR3 nucleotides: TGTGCCAGCAGCCTCGGTCTAGCGGGGCGCACAGATACGCAGTATTTT. Amino acids: CASSLGLAGRTDTQYF.